The 5 T cell receptor beta chains in this list originate from one sample, sequenced in a study of radiotherapy plus CTLA-4 blockade in lung cancer. Only in-frame clones appear in the TCRdb table, and some are missing; sequencing was by immunoSEQ multiplex PCR. Counted here are some 15,000 clones, around 87% occurring once; the ten biggest clones make up around an eighth. The starting material was peripheral blood, obtained from a patient treated with radiotherapy plus ipilimumab. The receptors shown here come from a human donor with non-small cell lung cancer that progressed on radiotherapy plus ipilimumab. Some clones in this sample may be carry-over from other donors' samples.

This rearrangement joins TRBV19 to TRBJ1-5; perhaps TRBD1 as D (5 bases). Germline V gene lookup returns CDR1 LNHDA and CDR2 SQIVND (reference sequence). The CDR3 has 18 amino acids. The V end was cut by 0 bases, the J end by 6 bases, with 21 bases between. CDR3 protein: CASSIDHLLQDVSQPQHF. In DNA form, the CDR3 reads TGTGCCAGTAGTATAGATCACTTACTACAGGACGTTAGTCAGCCCCAGCATTTT.

CDR3 loop: CASSEIGINYGYTF. The CDR3 nucleotides read TGCGCCAGCAGTGAGATTGGCATTAACTATGGCTACACCTTC. The chain combines TRBV10-2 with TRBJ1-2; D is unresolved. Per germline, CDR1 WSHSY and CDR2 SAAADI. V was clipped by 2 bases and J by 1 base, with 8 bases between them. The CDR3 extends over 14 amino acids.

V and J are TRBV2 and TRBJ1-5, with 8 bases matching TRBD1. J gave up 0 bases and V 4 bases, and 2 bases lay outside the gene matches. The germline V gene encodes CDR1 SNHLY and CDR2 FYNNEI. The CDR3 extends over 15 amino acids. This CDR3 is CASSGTGSSNQPQHF. Written as DNA, the CDR3 is TGTGCCAGCAGTGGGACAGGGAGTAGCAATCAGCCCCAGCATTTT. Full variable domain (rest looked up from reference TRBV2 and TRBJ1-5): EPEVTQTPSHQVTQMGQEVILRCVPISNHLYFYWYRQILGQKVEFLVSFYNNEISEKSEIFDDQFSVERPDGSNFTLKIRSTKLEDSAMYFCASSGTGSSNQPQHFGDGTRLSIL.

The rearrangement links TRBV28 to TRBJ2-7; no clear D. The germline CDR1 and CDR2 sequences are MDHEN and SYDVKM. The CDR3 sequence is 11 residues long. V lost 4 bases, J lost 3 bases, and 4 bases lay in between. DNA for the CDR3: TGTGCCAGCAGTTACAACTACGAGCAGTACTTC. Translation gives CASSYNYEQYF.

The gene calls are TRBV11-2 and TRBJ2-1; 9 bases are a match to TRBD2. The length of the CDR3 is 14 residues. Germline trimming cut 3 bases from V and 7 bases from J; bases unmatched to any gene: 4. The germline CDR1 and CDR2 sequences are SGHAT and FQNNGV. DNA for the CDR3: TGTGCCAGCAGCTTTTGGCGGGGGGGGAATGAGCAGTTCTTC. Its protein is CASSFWRGGNEQFF.